These 20 T cell receptor beta chains were all obtained from the same sample, sequenced in a study of cytomegalovirus exposure and HLA in healthy donors. The protocol was immunoSEQ multiplex PCR, while the TCRdb copy is restricted to in-frame clones and leaves out a portion. In the table there are roughly 100,000 clones, approximately 95% of which are singletons. Source material: PBMCs. These receptors were obtained from a woman younger than 35 in good health and CMV-seronegative.

This chain connects TRBV30 to TRBJ2-1, with a weak D call TRBD2 (6 bases). The germline CDR1 and CDR2 sequences are GTSNPN and SVGIG (reference sequence). CDR3 length: 14 residues. V shed 2 bases and J shed 2 bases, with 10 bases lying between them. CDR3 sequence reads: CAWSTLAPYNEQFF. The CDR3, as DNA: TGTGCCTGGAGTACGCTAGCGCCCTACAATGAGCAGTTCTTC.

V usage is TRBV2 and J usage is TRBJ2-1; 7 nucleotides agree with TRBD1. The CDR3 loop spans 15 amino acids. From germline, CDR1 is SNHLY and CDR2 FYNNEI. J was trimmed by 7 bases and V by 3 bases; bases with no gene match: 9. Here the CDR3 DNA reads TGTGCCAGCAGTGATCCGGACAGGAGTCAGAATGAGCAGTTCTTC. Translation: CASSDPDRSQNEQFF.

The chain couples TRBV19 to TRBJ2-7; no clear D. Germline V gives CDR1 LNHDA, CDR2 SQIVND (reference sequence). V was cut by 5 bases and J by 2 bases, with 4 bases left in between. This CDR3 has 11 amino acids. Here the CDR3 reads CASSFAYEQYF. DNA for the CDR3: TGTGCCAGTAGTTTCGCCTACGAGCAGTACTTC.

The V call is TRBV6-6, the J call TRBJ1-6, with D perhaps TRBD1 (5 bases). The CDR3 runs 16 residues. The germline CDR1 and CDR2 sequences are MNHNY and SVGAGI (reference sequence). Trimming removed 5 bases from V and 2 bases from J, with 13 bases in between. CDR3 in DNA: TGTGCCAGCAGTGGGGGGAGGGAACCCTATAATTCACCCCTCCACTTT. It yields the protein CASSGGREPYNSPLHF.

The V gene is TRBV7-3, the J gene TRBJ2-3, with D uncertain. Germline CDR1 and CDR2: SGHTA and FQGTGA. The CDR3 is 13 amino acids. V lost 6 bases and J 0 bases, leaving 7 bases between the germline ends. CDR3 in DNA: TGTGCCAGCAGTCCGTCTAGCACAGATACGCAGTATTTT. Its translation: CASSPSSTDTQYF.

This rearrangement joins TRBV30 to TRBJ1-5; 7 bases are shared with TRBD1. Germline CDR1 and CDR2: GTSNPN and SVGIG (reference sequence). V trimming: 5 bases; J trimming: 2 bases; junction bases outside the gene matches: 6. This CDR3 region has 14 residues. This CDR3 reads CAWALDRGNQPQHF. CDR3 DNA: TGTGCCTGGGCCCTAGACAGGGGCAATCAGCCCCAGCATTTT.

The chain uses TRBV2 and TRBJ2-2; no clear D gene. There are 15 residues in the CDR3. Per the germline V gene, CDR1 is SNHLY and CDR2 is FYNNEI. V lost 7 bases to trimming and J lost 3 bases, with 15 bases between them. The CDR3 DNA sequence: TGTGCCAGCACCTCACGAGTTCCCGACACCGGGGAGCTGTTTTTT. This codes for CASTSRVPDTGELFF.

This clone was seen more than once but under ten times. V is TRBV7-2 and J is TRBJ1-2, with D perhaps matching TRBD1 (5 bases). The CDR3 has 14 amino acids. Germline V lookup: CDR1 SGHTA, CDR2 FQGNSA. The V end lost 1 base, the J end lost 4 bases, and 10 bases lay between the germline ends. The CDR3 reads CASSLGGRLYGYTF. CDR3 nucleotide sequence: TGTGCCAGCAGCTTAGGGGGCAGACTCTATGGCTACACCTTC.

The chain employs TRBV7-2 and TRBJ1-1; TRBD1 aligns across 8 bases. This CDR3 is built from 15 residues. Trimming cost V 1 base and J 8 bases; bases outside gene matches: 9. Germline V lookup: CDR1 SGHTA, CDR2 FQGNSA. The CDR3, as DNA: TGTGCCAGCAGCTTAGGGACAGGGATTTCAGTGGAAGCTTTCTTT. Residues: CASSLGTGISVEAFF.

This sequence joins TRBV5-1 and TRBJ2-7; 8 positions agree with TRBD1. The CDR3 runs to 16 residues. Germline CDR1 and CDR2: SGHRS and YFSETQ. The trim removed 4 bases at V and 1 base at J, leaving 10 bases unmatched. DNA of the CDR3: TGCGCCAGCAGCCCGGACCTTTGGACAGGGTCCTACGAGCAGTACTTC. This encodes CASSPDLWTGSYEQYF. The entire variable domain, with the rest obtained from reference TRBV5-1 and TRBJ2-7, is as follows: KAGVTQTPRYLIKTRGQQVTLSCSPISGHRSVSWYQQTPGQGLQFLFEYFSETQRNKGNFPGRFSGRQFSNSRSEMNVSTLELGDSALYLCASSPDLWTGSYEQYFGPGTRLTVT.

The rearrangement uses TRBV6-1 and TRBJ1-6, with TRBD1 identical over 8 bases. The CDR3 contains 13 residues. V was clipped by 7 bases and J by 11 bases; unmatched bases: 7. CDR1 is MNHNS, CDR2 SASEGT, per germline. The DNA for the CDR3 is TGTGCCAGCAACGGACAGGGCGTCACACCCCTCCACTTT. Translation gives CASNGQGVTPLHF.

The chain links TRBV7-9 to TRBJ2-7, with a weak D call TRBD2 (5 bases). Trimming cost V 5 bases and J 3 bases, with 14 bases left between them. The CDR3 spans 14 residues. From germline, CDR1 is SEHNR and CDR2 FQNEAQ (reference sequence). This CDR3 is CASSGFHGDYEQYF. The CDR3, as DNA: TGTGCCAGCAGCGGGTTTCACGGGGACTACGAGCAGTACTTC.

This chain uses TRBV11-2 with TRBJ2-6; no reliable D call. Between the trimmed V and J ends, which lost 5 bases and 0 bases, there was a span of 11 bases. Germline assignment: CDR1 SGHAT and CDR2 FQNNGV. The CDR3 has 16 residues. CDR3 coding DNA: TGTGCCAGCAGCCCGACACCTTTCTCTGGGGCCAACGTCCTGACTTTC. It specifies CASSPTPFSGANVLTF.

The chain has TRBV19 and TRBJ1-2; D perhaps matches TRBD1 (5 bases). This CDR3 comprises 14 residues. The V end lost 6 bases, the J end lost 2 bases, and 13 bases lay between the germline ends. Germline CDR1 is LNHDA and CDR2 is SQIVND (reference sequence). In nucleotides, the CDR3 is TGTGCCAGTAGCCGCGGAGGGGTGAACTATGGCTACACCTTC. It specifies CASSRGGVNYGYTF.

The V gene is TRBV5-1, the J gene TRBJ1-2; no clear D. CDR3 length: 10 residues. Germline CDR1 is SGHRS and CDR2 is YFSETQ. Trimming took off 7 bases at V and 8 bases at J, with 9 bases between the two ends. Here the CDR3 reads CASPPGGYTF. Written as DNA, the CDR3 is TGCGCCAGCCCACCGGGAGGCTACACCTTC.

For the CDR3, the DNA is TGTGCCAGCAGCTTACTCGCTAGCGGGGACTCCTACGAGCAGTACTTC. This sequence encodes CASSLLASGDSYEQYF. This chain links TRBV7-6 with TRBJ2-7, with TRBD2 matching 9 bases. CDR3 length: 16 residues. Germline lookup yields CDR1 SGHVS and CDR2 FNYEAQ. The junction had 5 bases not matched to a gene; V was cut back by 2 bases and J by 0 bases.

This sequence joins TRBV19 and TRBJ2-1; 10 nucleotides align to TRBD2. Germline V lookup: CDR1 LNHDA, CDR2 SQIVND (reference sequence). With V trimmed by 6 bases and J by 2 bases, 10 bases remained unmatched. This CDR3 is built from 17 residues. CDR3 DNA: TGTGCCAGTAGCGGAGAGGGACTAGCGACCGCCTACAATGAGCAGTTCTTC. It codes for CASSGEGLATAYNEQFF.

Only one count was recorded for this clone. The chain joins TRBV5-4 to TRBJ2-2; TRBD2 matches 7 bases. V was clipped by 4 bases and J by 6 bases; unmatched bases: 6. Germline V gene sequence: CDR1 SGHNT, CDR2 YYREEE (reference sequence). The CDR3 covers 14 residues. The CDR3, as DNA: TGTGCCAGCAGCCCCCCAGCGGGGTCCGGGGAGCTGTTTTTT. Protein: CASSPPAGSGELFF.

CDR3 nucleotide sequence: TGTGCCAGCAGCCAAGATAGACAGCCAAATCAGCCCCAGCATTTT. Amino acid sequence: CASSQDRQPNQPQHF. The chain carries TRBV4-2 and TRBJ1-5, with D possibly TRBD1 on 5 matching bases. The germline V gene has CDR1 LGHNA and CDR2 YNFKEQ. The length of the CDR3 is 15 residues. Trimming shortened V by 0 bases and J by 4 bases, and 10 bases separated the two germline ends.

The chain carries TRBV2 and TRBJ2-7; D gene ambiguous. Trimming pared 6 bases from V and 6 bases from J, leaving 15 bases between. The germline V gene has CDR1 SNHLY and CDR2 FYNNEI. The CDR3 is 13 residues long. The CDR3 DNA reads TGTGCCAGCAGGTTTAGTCGGGTTATCGAGCAGTACTTC. Its protein product is CASRFSRVIEQYF.